Below are 17 T cell receptor beta chains sequenced from a single sample in a study of blood T cell repertoires in COVID-19. TCRdb keeps only in-frame clones here, not all; method: immunoSEQ multiplex PCR. The sample comprises tens of thousands of clones, approximately 86% of which are singletons, and roughly 2% rests with the top ten. Sequenced material: peripheral blood. Source of these receptors: a woman aged 55-75 years with acute or convalescent COVID-19.

V usage is TRBV5-1 and J usage is TRBJ2-1, with 8 bases identical to TRBD2. The ends lost 2 bases at V and 3 bases at J; junction bases unmatched: 1. CDR1 and CDR2 from the germline V gene are SGHRS and YFSETQ. The CDR3 totals 14 residues. The CDR3 nucleotides are TGCGCCAGCAGCTTCAGCGGGAGCTACAATGAGCAGTTCTTC. Residues: CASSFSGSYNEQFF. Supplemented by reference TRBV5-1 and TRBJ2-1, the full variable domain reads KAGVTQTPRYLIKTRGQQVTLSCSPISGHRSVSWYQQTPGQGLQFLFEYFSETQRNKGNFPGRFSGRQFSNSRSEMNVSTLELGDSALYLCASSFSGSYNEQFFGPGTRLTVL.

J is TRBJ1-4 and V is TRBV27; no definite D call. V was pared by 6 bases and J by 4 bases, with 9 bases between. CDR1 and CDR2 (germline): MNHEY, SMNVEV (reference sequence). The CDR3 runs 13 residues. Here the CDR3 reads CASSKRVNEKLFF. The DNA for the CDR3 is TGTGCCAGCAGCAAGAGGGTTAATGAAAAACTGTTTTTT.

This rearrangement joins TRBV5-4 to TRBJ2-5; 11 positions agree with TRBD2. The V gene's germline CDR1 is SGHNT and CDR2 YYREEE (reference sequence). The trim removed 0 bases at V and 5 bases at J, leaving 3 bases unmatched. The CDR3 covers 15 residues. The CDR3 bases are TGTGCCAGCAGCTTGGCTAGCGGGGGGTTCGAGACCCAGTACTTC. Protein sequence: CASSLASGGFETQYF.

The chain is built from TRBV10-3 and TRBJ1-1; D might be TRBD1 (6 bases). V was cut by 8 bases and J by 1 base, with 11 bases left in between. Per the germline V gene, CDR1 is ENHRY and CDR2 is SYGVKD. The CDR3 runs to 13 residues. This CDR3 reads CAISGTTNTEAFF. Written as DNA, the CDR3 is TGTGCCATCTCCGGGACAACGAACACTGAAGCTTTCTTT.

The chain combines TRBV12-5 with TRBJ1-5; D may be TRBD1 (5 bases). Trimming cost V 0 bases and J 0 bases, with 12 bases left between them. The CDR3 sequence is 17 residues long. Germline loops: CDR1 LGHNT, CDR2 FRNRAP. CDR3 loop: CASGLVQVRDSNQPQHF. The CDR3, as DNA: TGTGCTAGTGGTTTGGTACAGGTAAGGGATAGCAATCAGCCCCAGCATTTT.

The chain joins TRBV7-9 to TRBJ1-2; no reliable D call. Germline V gene lookup returns CDR1 SEHNR and CDR2 FQNEAQ (reference sequence). V lost 1 base, J lost 4 bases, and 19 bases lay in between. The CDR3 is 17 amino acids. The CDR3 sequence: CASSLVPTTRRPYGYTF. The CDR3 coding sequence is TGTGCCAGCAGCTTAGTCCCCACTACACGGCGTCCCTATGGCTACACCTTC. The complete variable domain, with remaining parts taken from reference TRBV7-9 and TRBJ1-2, reads DTGVSQNPRHKITKRGQNVTFRCDPISEHNRLYWYRQTLGQGPEFLTYFQNEAQLEKSRLLSDRFSAERPKGSFSTLEIQRTEQGDSAMYLCASSLVPTTRRPYGYTFGSGTRLTVV.

This chain uses TRBV7-8 with TRBJ1-3, with 7 bases aligning to TRBD1. CDR3 length: 14 amino acids. The germline gives CDR1 SGHVS, CDR2 FQNEAQ. V was clipped by 5 bases and J by 3 bases; unmatched bases: 4. The CDR3 protein is CASSPGTVGNTIYF. The CDR3 coding sequence is TGTGCCAGCAGCCCCGGGACAGTTGGAAACACCATATATTTT.

V gene TRBV11-3 combines with J gene TRBJ2-2, with D unclear. V lost 3 bases and J 6 bases, leaving 8 bases between the germline ends. The germline V gene encodes CDR1 SGHNT and CDR2 YENEEA. The CDR3 has 13 amino acids. CDR3 loop: CASSFSYPGELFF. The CDR3 DNA sequence: TGTGCCAGCAGCTTCTCCTATCCCGGGGAGCTGTTTTTT.

DNA for the CDR3: TGTGCCAGCAGCTTAGCGGGGACAGCCTACAATGAGCAGTTCTTC. This gives the protein CASSLAGTAYNEQFF. V and J are TRBV7-2 and TRBJ2-1; 7 nucleotides match TRBD1. The J segment lost 2 bases and the V segment lost 0 bases, leaving 1 base of the junction unmatched. Per germline, CDR1 SGHTA and CDR2 FQGNSA. There are 15 residues in the CDR3.

The J gene is TRBJ2-3, the V gene TRBV7-3, with D possibly being TRBD1 (6 bases). The V end lost 2 bases, the J end lost 7 bases, and 10 bases lay between the germline ends. CDR1 and CDR2 (germline): SGHTA, FQGTGA. This CDR3 has 13 residues. The CDR3 bases are TGTGCCAGCAGCTTAGGGGGCCAGAATACGCAGTATTTT. Encoded protein: CASSLGGQNTQYF.

This clone has only one observation. The chain employs TRBV3-1 (or the pseudogene TRBV3-2) and TRBJ2-2; TRBD2 matches at 13 bases. Germline V gives CDR1 LGHDT, CDR2 YNNKEL (reference sequence). J lost 5 bases, V lost 1 base, and 4 bases had no gene match. The length of the CDR3 is 17 residues. CDR3 protein: CASSQGTSGRITGELFF. The CDR3 nucleotides read TGTGCCAGCAGCCAAGGGACTAGCGGGAGAATAACCGGGGAGCTGTTTTTT.

This clone was observed a single time. The chain joins TRBV7-9 to TRBJ2-1; 11 bases agree with TRBD2. Germline V lookup: CDR1 SEHNR, CDR2 FQNEAQ (reference sequence). The CDR3 loop spans 17 amino acids. J was trimmed by 5 bases and V by 1 base; bases with no gene match: 7. The chain's CDR3 is CASSLVIAGGPNNEQFF. The CDR3 nucleotides are TGTGCCAGCAGCTTAGTAATAGCGGGAGGGCCCAACAATGAGCAGTTCTTC. The full variable domain, completed using reference TRBV7-9 and TRBJ2-1, is DTGVSQNPRHKITKRGQNVTFRCDPISEHNRLYWYRQTLGQGPEFLTYFQNEAQLEKSRLLSDRFSAERPKGSFSTLEIQRTEQGDSAMYLCASSLVIAGGPNNEQFFGPGTRLTVL.

This clone has a single count. V usage is TRBV5-1 and J usage is TRBJ1-4; the D gene is possibly TRBD1 (6 bases). The CDR3 is 16 residues long. V was shortened by 5 bases and J by 0 bases, with 14 bases between the two germline ends. In germline, CDR1 is SGHRS, CDR2 YFSETQ. The CDR3 coding sequence is TGCGCCAGCAGGGCCTCAGGGGCAGCAACTAATGAAAAACTGTTTTTT. This encodes CASRASGAATNEKLFF.

This sequence joins TRBV6-4 and TRBJ2-2; D might be TRBD2 (6 bases). The CDR3 consists of 12 residues. V was clipped by 4 bases and J by 7 bases, with 7 bases between them. The V gene's germline CDR1 is MRHNA and CDR2 SNTAGT. The CDR3 sequence is CASSVEGGELFF. DNA for the CDR3: TGTGCCAGCAGTGTGGAGGGCGGGGAGCTGTTTTTT.

This sequence joins TRBV30 and TRBJ2-5; 7 bases align to TRBD1. This CDR3 contains 13 residues. V was clipped by 3 bases and J by 5 bases; unmatched bases: 6. Germline V CDR1 and CDR2: GTSNPN, SVGIG (reference sequence). The DNA of the CDR3 is TGTGCCTGGAGGATACAGGGGTCGGAGACCCAGTACTTC. The encoded protein is CAWRIQGSETQYF. Combining the CDR3 with reference TRBV30 and TRBJ2-5 gives the whole variable domain SQTIHQWPATLVQPVGSPLSLECTVEGTSNPNLYWYRQAAGRGLQLLFYSVGIGQISSEVPQNLSASRPQDRQFILSSKKLLLSDSGFYLCAWRIQGSETQYFGPGTRLLVL.

This sequence joins TRBV7-2 and TRBJ1-2, with 8 positions matching TRBD1. The CDR3 consists of 16 residues. J was trimmed by 8 bases and V by 1 base; bases with no gene match: 12. Germline-derived CDR1 and CDR2 are SGHTA and FQGNSA. As DNA, the CDR3 is TGTGCCAGCAGCTTAGGAGGACAGGGCTCGCGGGGGGGCTACACCTTC. The encoded protein is CASSLGGQGSRGGYTF.

The chain has TRBV7-9 and TRBJ2-2; D unresolved. The CDR3 spans 14 residues. Germline-derived CDR1 and CDR2 are SEHNR and FQNEAQ (reference sequence). Trimming took off 5 bases at V and 3 bases at J, with 10 bases between the two ends. The CDR3 loop is CASSLRSDTGELFF. CDR3 DNA sequence: TGTGCCAGCAGCCTCCGGAGCGACACCGGGGAGCTGTTTTTT.